This T cell receptor beta chain came from a study of regulatory T cells in long-lasting Graves disease. This clonotype was detected a few times. Combining iRepertoire HTBI primers with Arm-PCR of CDR3 regions, the authors built TCR beta libraries. Each CDR3 protein gets one entry after TCRdb re-called the multiplex PCR reads with MiXCR. The sample includes roughly 510,000 distinct CDR3 sequences, about 16% of them seen just once. This CDR3 has 16 residues. CDR1 SGHKS and CDR2 YYEKEE come from the germline V gene (reference sequence). V lost 4 bases to trimming and J lost 4 bases; unmatched junction nucleotides: 10. As for time point: newly diagnosed GD, antithyroid drugs for less than 3 months. PBMC RNA served as the TCR library source. These same data were also listed under a study on T cells in Graves' hyperthyroidism and ophthalmopathy.

Sample: peripheral blood mononuclear cells (PBMCs), taken at new diagnosis, from a patient treated with antithyroid drugs. V gene TRBV5-5 combines with J gene TRBJ2-1; TRBD1 matches 8 bases. The source of this sequence is a man aged 18 to 29 with Graves disease. The CDR3 nucleotides are TGTGCCAGCAGCGAGAACAGGGGGGAGGTTTACAATGAGCAGTTCTTC. Translated: CASSENRGEVYNEQFF.